These 2 T cell receptor beta chains were sequenced from one sample in a study of identical twins. Each CDR3 protein is one row after TCRdb ran MiXCR on the 5' RACE reads. The table includes about 520,000 distinct CDR3 sequences, approximately 22% detected once. These data were also filed under a second study, of T cells expressing NK-cell markers.

Material for sequencing was CD4+ T cells sorted from blood. All receptors derive from a woman between 18 and 29 years old in good health.

This clonotype was observed at least ten times. V is TRBV20-1 and J is TRBJ2-2; D possibly uses TRBD1 or TRBD2 (5 bases each). Germline CDR1 and CDR2: DFQATT and SNEGSKA (reference sequence). Trimming shortened V by 4 bases and J by 1 base, and 10 bases separated the two germline ends. This CDR3 has 14 residues. In nucleotides, the CDR3 is TGCAGTGCTACCGGGACGCTGAACACCGGGGAGCTGTTTTTT. It is translated as CSATGTLNTGELFF.

The chain carries TRBV6-1 and TRBJ2-1; D is ambiguous. Deletions cut 8 bases from V and 6 bases from J, with 11 bases between. The CDR3 extends over 12 amino acids. From germline, CDR1 is MNHNS and CDR2 SASEGT. CDR3 in amino acids: CASALSTNEQFF. In DNA, the CDR3 is TGTGCCAGCGCCCTTTCCACCAATGAGCAGTTCTTC.